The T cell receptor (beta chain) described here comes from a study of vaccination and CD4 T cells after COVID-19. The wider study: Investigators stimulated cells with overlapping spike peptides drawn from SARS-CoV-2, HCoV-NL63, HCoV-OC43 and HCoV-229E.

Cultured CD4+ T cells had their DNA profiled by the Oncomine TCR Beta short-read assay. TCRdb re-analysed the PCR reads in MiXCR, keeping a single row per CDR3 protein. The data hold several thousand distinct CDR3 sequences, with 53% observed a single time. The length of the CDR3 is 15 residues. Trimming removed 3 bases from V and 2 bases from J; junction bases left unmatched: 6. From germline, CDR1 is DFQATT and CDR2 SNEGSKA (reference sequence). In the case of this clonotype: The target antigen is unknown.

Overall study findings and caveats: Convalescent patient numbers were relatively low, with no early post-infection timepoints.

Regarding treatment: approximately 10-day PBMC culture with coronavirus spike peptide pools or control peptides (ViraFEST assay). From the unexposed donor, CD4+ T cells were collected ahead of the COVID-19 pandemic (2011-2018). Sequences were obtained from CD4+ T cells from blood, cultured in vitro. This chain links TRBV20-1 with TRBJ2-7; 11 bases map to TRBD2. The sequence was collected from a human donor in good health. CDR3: CSASALAGVTYEQYF. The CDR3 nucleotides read TGCAGTGCTAGCGCACTAGCGGGAGTAACCTACGAGCAGTACTTC.